Listed below are T cell receptor beta chains from one sample, sequenced in a study of blood T cell repertoires in COVID-19. Here immunoSEQ multiplex PCR was the method, and the copy in TCRdb shows in-frame clones only, minus some. The sample lists some 180,000 clones, 78% occurring once. Sample: peripheral blood. Receptors originate from a woman of 80 years or more with active or convalescent COVID-19. Each CDR3 is given with its conserved first and last residue. A D gene is named only where the DNA matches it firmly. The size field is filled for only some rows; it gives once, few, many or a size class.

.,TRBV18,.,TRBJ2-5,TGTGCCAGCACCCCATTCGACAGCCAAGAGACCCAGTACTTC,CASTPFDSQETQYF
.,TRBV7-9,.,TRBJ1-5,TGTGCCAGCAGTTCAAGAGGACAGCCCCAGCATTTT,CASSSRGQPQHF
TRBD1,TRBV19,few,TRBJ1-2,TGTGCCAGCCGACAGGGGGCGGATGGCTACACCTTC,CASRQGADGYTF
.,TRBV6-5,.,TRBJ1-6,TGTGCCAGCAGTTGGACAGACCGAGATTCACCCCTCCACTTT,CASSWTDRDSPLHF
TRBD1,TRBV7-2,.,TRBJ1-2,TGTGCCAGCAGCGCTAGACCGGGACAGAAATATGGCTACACCTTC,CASSARPGQKYGYTF
.,TRBV28,.,TRBJ2-3,TGTGCCAGCGGACTACCTGGGACAGATACGCAGTATTTT,CASGLPGTDTQYF
.,TRBV28,.,TRBJ2-5,TGTGCCAGCAGTTACCTAGCCGATGAGACCCAGTACTTC,CASSYLADETQYF
.,TRBV3-1/TRBV3-2,.,TRBJ1-2,TGTGCCAGCAGCCAAGGTAGACAGAACTATGGCTACACCTTC,CASSQGRQNYGYTF
TRBD1,TRBV3-1/TRBV3-2,.,TRBJ2-5,TGTGCCAGCAGCCCCCAACCACCTTGGACAGGGCAAGAGACCCAGTACTTC,CASSPQPPWTGQETQYF
.,TRBV5-5,.,TRBJ1-6,TGTGCCAGCAGCGGGGCCATGAATTCACCCCTCCACTTT,CASSGAMNSPLHF
.,TRBV29-1,.,TRBJ1-5,TGCAGCGTGAGGAACAGGGTCGATCAGCCCCAGCATTTT,CSVRNRVDQPQHF
TRBD2,TRBV4-2,.,TRBJ2-1,TGTGCCAGCAGCCAAACCACTAGCGGGAGAGATCTTCGGTTCTTC,CASSQTTSGRDLRFF
.,TRBV5-6,.,TRBJ2-3,TGTGCCAGCAGCTTGAGACTGGGGGGGCGCACAGATACGCAGTATTTT,CASSLRLGGRTDTQYF
TRBD1,TRBV5-1,.,TRBJ1-1,TGCGCCAGCAGACGGACAGGGCGGGCTGAAGCTTTCTTT,CASRRTGRAEAFF
TRBD1,TRBV19,few,TRBJ1-2,TGTGCCAGTAGTCTCTCCGGACAGGGGGGATACGGCTACACCTTC,CASSLSGQGGYGYTF
TRBD1,TRBV28,.,TRBJ2-1,TGTGCCAGCACCCAGGGGGTAGAACGGTTCTTC,CASTQGVERFF
TRBD1,TRBV9,.,TRBJ1-1,TGTGCCAGCAACACTCCGGGACAGCCTGAAGCTTTCTTT,CASNTPGQPEAFF
.,TRBV28,.,TRBJ2-7,TGTGCCAGCAAGGGTGGTGGGGACTCAAGTCAGTACGAGCAGTACTTC,CASKGGGDSSQYEQYF
.,TRBV6-5,few,TRBJ2-1,TGTGCCAGCAGGCCCGGTTTTTACAATGAGCAGTTCTTC,CASRPGFYNEQFF
.,TRBV5-1,.,TRBJ1-1,TGCGCCAGCAGCTTGGCAGGGTTGGCTGAAGCTTTCTTT,CASSLAGLAEAFF
TRBD2,TRBV28,.,TRBJ2-7,TGTGCCAGCAATTGGGTGGCGGGGGTAGCCTACGAGCAGTACTTC,CASNWVAGVAYEQYF
.,TRBV5-6,.,TRBJ2-5,TGTGCCAGCAGCTTGAGTCAGGGTGGCCTTGCGGAGACCCAGTACTTC,CASSLSQGGLAETQYF
TRBD2,TRBV5-1,.,TRBJ2-3,TGCGCCAGCAGCTTGGGGGGCGGGGGGGCCGATACGCAGTATTTT,CASSLGGGGADTQYF
TRBD1,TRBV6-2/TRBV6-3,.,TRBJ1-1,TGTGCCAGCAGTTACTCCGGAGAAACAGGGGGGGCAGAAGCTTTCTTT,CASSYSGETGGAEAFF
.,TRBV7-8,few,TRBJ1-1,TGTGCCAGCAGCTTAGGGGCCGGGGGGGAGGCTTTCTTT,CASSLGAGGEAFF
.,TRBV5-1,.,TRBJ2-1,TGCGCCAGCAGCCCGACGCTTACTAGCACTGAGCAGTTCTTC,CASSPTLTSTEQFF
.,TRBV18,.,TRBJ1-4,TGTGCCAGCTCACCAGGCAGAAATGAAAAACTGTTTTTT,CASSPGRNEKLFF
.,TRBV30,.,TRBJ1-6,TGTGCCTGGAGTGTAAAATCGGCCTTCAGACAGCTTCACTTT,CAWSVKSAFRQLHF
TRBD1,TRBV5-4,.,TRBJ2-3,TGTGCCAGCAGCACGAGGACAGGGGCAGATACGCAGTATTTT,CASSTRTGADTQYF
TRBD2,TRBV19,.,TRBJ2-1,TGTGCCAGTAGTATTATCGGGGGGGCCTTCGATGAGCAGTTCTTC,CASSIIGGAFDEQFF
.,TRBV18,.,TRBJ2-2,TGTGCCAGCTCACGGGCGGGAAGCACCGGGGAGCTGTTTTTT,CASSRAGSTGELFF
.,TRBV28,.,TRBJ2-7,TGTGCCAGCAGTTTAGGGCAGGGAAGGGGGTACTACGAGCAGTACTTC,CASSLGQGRGYYEQYF
.,TRBV19,.,TRBJ1-5,TGTGCCAGTAGTATCCAGGGGTTGGAGCCCCAGCATTTT,CASSIQGLEPQHF
TRBD1,TRBV7-9,.,TRBJ2-7,TGTGCCAGCAGCTCCTCCGACAGGGCCTCCTACGAGCAGTACTTC,CASSSSDRASYEQYF
TRBD2,TRBV30,.,TRBJ2-7,TGTGCCTGGAGAAACAGCGGGGGGGCCTACGAGCAGTACTTC,CAWRNSGGAYEQYF
TRBD1,TRBV7-9,.,TRBJ1-1,TGTGCCAGCAGCGCCCGGGACAGGGGTAACACTGAAGCTTTCTTT,CASSARDRGNTEAFF
TRBD1,TRBV7-9,once,TRBJ1-4,TGTGCCAGCAGCTTAGGGACAGGGAGGCGGGCTAATGAAAAACTGTTTTTT,CASSLGTGRRANEKLFF
.,TRBV4-2,.,TRBJ1-6,TGTGCCAGCAGCCAAGGCGGGGATTCACCCCTCCACTTT,CASSQGGDSPLHF
.,TRBV4-3,.,TRBJ2-7,TGCGCCAGCAGCCAAGATCGGGGAACGGGCGAGCAGTACTTC,CASSQDRGTGEQYF
.,TRBV19,.,TRBJ1-4,TGTGCCAGTAGTTGGCAGGGTAGAGAAAAACTGTTTTTT,CASSWQGREKLFF
.,TRBV12-3/TRBV12-4,few,TRBJ1-6,TGTGCCAGCAGTTTAAGTCTGGAGCCACCCCTCCACTTT,CASSLSLEPPLHF
TRBD1,TRBV6-1,few,TRBJ1-1,TGTGCCAGCAGTGATACCGGGACAGGCCGCCCTGAAGCTTTCTTT,CASSDTGTGRPEAFF
TRBD2,TRBV15,.,TRBJ2-1,TGTGCCACCACCGGGACTAGCGGGGACAATGAGCAGTTCTTC,CATTGTSGDNEQFF
TRBD2,TRBV5-1,.,TRBJ2-3,TGCGCCAGCAGCTTGGAGGGACTAGCGGGGGGGCTACACACAGATACGCAGTATTTT,CASSLEGLAGGLHTDTQYF
.,TRBV4-2,.,TRBJ1-2,TGTGCCAGCAGCCAAATAGGGGGATCAACGAACTATGGCTACACCTTC,CASSQIGGSTNYGYTF
.,TRBV4-1,few,TRBJ1-2,TGCGCCAGCAGCCGAGAAGACAGAAGCCGTAACTATGGCTACACCTTC,CASSREDRSRNYGYTF
.,TRBV3-1/TRBV3-2,.,TRBJ2-7,TGTGCCAGCAGCCACACCGGACAGTTCCCCTACGAGCAGTACTTC,CASSHTGQFPYEQYF